This TCR beta chain was found in a study of blood T cell repertoires in COVID-19. Trimming removed 1 base from V and 1 base from J, with 17 bases in between. The length of the CDR3 is 18 residues. The germline V gene has CDR1 SGHVS and CDR2 FNYEAQ. The method was immunoSEQ multiplex PCR; TCRdb's version includes in-frame clones alone and lacks a portion of them. Of almost 400,000 clones detected, around nine tenths appear once; the ten largest clones hold over 0.9%. Sequenced material: PBMCs or T cells enriched from blood (not recorded which). The TCR sequence derives from a woman aged 25 to 39 with acute COVID-19. The rearrangement joins TRBV7-6 to TRBJ2-1, with D possibly TRBD2 on 7 matching bases. For the CDR3, the DNA is TGTGCCAGCAGCTTAGAGGGGGGGGCAGGGACATCCTACAATGAGCAGTTCTTC. Translation gives CASSLEGGAGTSYNEQFF.